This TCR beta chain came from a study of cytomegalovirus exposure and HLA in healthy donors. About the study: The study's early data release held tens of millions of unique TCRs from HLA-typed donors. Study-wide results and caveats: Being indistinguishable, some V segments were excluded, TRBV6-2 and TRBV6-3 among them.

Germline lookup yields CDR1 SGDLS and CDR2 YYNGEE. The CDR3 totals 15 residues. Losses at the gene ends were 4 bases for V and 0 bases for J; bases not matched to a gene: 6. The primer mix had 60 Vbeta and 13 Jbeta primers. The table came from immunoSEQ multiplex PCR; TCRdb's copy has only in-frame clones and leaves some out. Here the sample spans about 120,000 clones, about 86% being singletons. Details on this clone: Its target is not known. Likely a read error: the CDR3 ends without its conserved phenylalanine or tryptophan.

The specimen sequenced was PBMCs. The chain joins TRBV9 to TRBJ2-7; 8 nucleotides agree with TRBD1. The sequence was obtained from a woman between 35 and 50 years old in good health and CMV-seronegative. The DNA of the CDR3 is TGTGCCAGCAGCACTCGGACAGGGAGCTCCTACGAGCAGTACCTC. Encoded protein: CASSTRTGSSYEQYL.